This entry lists 30 T cell receptor beta chains sequenced from one sample in a study of blood T cell repertoires in COVID-19. Profiled with immunoSEQ multiplex PCR; TCRdb holds only in-frame clones, not every one. The repertoire includes 150,000 to 200,000 clones, roughly 84% of them detected once, and 1.5% sits in the top ten. The sequenced sample was peripheral blood. The receptors originated from a human donor in a cohort sampled during active COVID-19.

This clone turned up a few times. The gene calls are TRBV7-2 and TRBJ2-1; D possibly corresponds to TRBD2 (5 bases). CDR1 SGHTA and CDR2 FQGNSA come from the germline V gene. There are 14 residues in the CDR3. The V gene lost 1 base and the J gene lost 6 bases, with 10 bases spanning the gap. CDR3 DNA sequence: TGTGCCAGCAGCTTAGGCCTAGCTCTCAATGAGCAGTTCTTC. This encodes CASSLGLALNEQFF.

The chain has TRBV14 and TRBJ2-7; possible D gene TRBD1, 6 bases. V was shortened by 4 bases and J by 7 bases, with 20 bases between the two germline ends. This CDR3 spans 15 amino acids. Germline V gives CDR1 SGHDN, CDR2 FVKESK. In DNA form, the CDR3 reads TGTGCCAGCAGCCCCTTAACAGGGAACCTTTGGGAGCAGTACTTC. This sequence encodes CASSPLTGNLWEQYF.

The rearrangement uses TRBV5-4 and TRBJ2-2; 12 nucleotides align to TRBD1. Germline V lookup: CDR1 SGHNT, CDR2 YYREEE (reference sequence). V lost 1 base, J lost 4 bases, and 5 bases stayed unmatched. The CDR3 spans 17 residues. CDR3 region: CASSLFGTGGITGELFF. In DNA form, the CDR3 reads TGTGCCAGCAGCTTGTTCGGGACAGGGGGCATCACCGGGGAGCTGTTTTTT.

With respect to this clone: The same CDR3 can be traced to other DNA sequences in this sample. The rearrangement joins TRBV7-2 to TRBJ2-7; 8 nucleotides align to TRBD2. This CDR3 region has 18 residues. Germline loops: CDR1 SGHTA, CDR2 FQGNSA. The V segment lost 5 bases and the J segment 1 base; nucleotides outside the gene matches: 16. CDR3 coding DNA: TGTGCCAGCAGCGCTCGAGGGGGGGGCGCGGGGGGTTCCTACGAGCAGTACTTC. This codes for CASSARGGGAGGSYEQYF.

This chain connects TRBV6-2 or TRBV6-3 to TRBJ2-7; D gene ambiguous. The CDR3 extends over 12 amino acids. V was cut by 4 bases and J by 2 bases, with 6 bases left in between. Germline CDR1 MNHEY, CDR2 SVGEGT. Here the CDR3 DNA reads TGTGCCAGCAGTTGGCGGACCTACGAGCAGTACTTC. Its protein is CASSWRTYEQYF.

The chain has TRBV28 and TRBJ2-6; possibly TRBD2 for D (5 bases). Germline lookup yields CDR1 MDHEN and CDR2 SYDVKM. Trimming shortened V by 5 bases and J by 3 bases, and 14 bases separated the two germline ends. The CDR3 is 16 amino acids. CDR3 in DNA: TGTGCCAGCAGTCTGTCCCTCGGGGTTGGGGCCAACGTCCTGACTTTC. Its translation is CASSLSLGVGANVLTF.

J is TRBJ2-7 and V is TRBV15, with 9 nucleotides matching TRBD2. Germline assignment: CDR1 LNHNV and CDR2 YYDKDF (reference sequence). CDR3 length: 15 amino acids. The trim removed 0 bases at V and 6 bases at J, leaving 6 bases unmatched. CDR3: CATSRDRGLAAEQYF. Written as DNA, the CDR3 is TGTGCCACCAGCAGAGATAGGGGACTAGCCGCCGAGCAGTACTTC. The whole variable domain, filled in from reference TRBV15 and TRBJ2-7, reads DAMVIQNPRYQVTQFGKPVTLSCSQTLNHNVMYWYQQKSSQAPKLLFHYYDKDFNNEADTPDNFQSRRPNTSFCFLDIRSPGLGDTAMYLCATSRDRGLAAEQYFGPGTRLTVT.

The gene calls are TRBV28 and TRBJ1-3; D may be TRBD1 (5 bases). With 1 base removed from V and 2 bases from J, the gap between germline ends came to 12 bases. This CDR3 has 16 amino acids. Per germline, CDR1 MDHEN and CDR2 SYDVKM. CDR3 residues: CASSLYIGGTGNTIYF. CDR3 sequence (DNA): TGTGCCAGCAGTTTATATATCGGGGGGACTGGAAACACCATATATTTT.

This clone was counted a single time. This chain uses TRBV28 with TRBJ2-7; 10 bases line up with TRBD1. There are 14 residues in the CDR3. Germline V gene data show CDR1 as MDHEN and CDR2 as SYDVKM. Trimming removed 3 bases from V and 2 bases from J; junction bases left unmatched: 1. The CDR3 reads CASSLGQGTYEQYF. The DNA for the CDR3 is TGTGCCAGCAGTTTGGGACAGGGGACCTACGAGCAGTACTTC.

The gene calls are TRBV19 and TRBJ2-2, with D tentatively TRBD1 (5 bases). Trimming stripped 5 bases from V and 4 bases from J, with 11 bases between. The germline V gene has CDR1 LNHDA and CDR2 SQIVND (reference sequence). The CDR3 covers 14 residues. The CDR3 loop reads CASSAQGGTGELFF. In DNA, the CDR3 is TGTGCCAGTAGTGCGCAGGGTGGCACCGGGGAGCTGTTTTTT.

CDR3 sequence (DNA): TGTGCCACCAGCAGAGGCGGAATCATGAACACTGAAGCTTTCTTT. It codes for CATSRGGIMNTEAFF. The V and J genes are TRBV15 and TRBJ1-1; D not resolved. CDR3 length: 15 residues. Germline assignment: CDR1 LNHNV and CDR2 YYDKDF (reference sequence). V was shortened by 1 base and J by 0 bases, with 9 bases between the two germline ends.

The chain carries TRBV9 and TRBJ2-1, with 10 nucleotides matching TRBD2. After removal of 1 base from V and 14 bases from J, the junction contained 6 bases not matched to a gene. Germline V gene sequence: CDR1 SGDLS, CDR2 YYNGEE. CDR3 size: 13 residues. The CDR3 DNA follows: TGTGCCAGCAGCGTAATAAGCGGGGGGGCCGAGTTCTTC. As protein: CASSVISGGAEFF.

V is TRBV12-5 and J is TRBJ2-5; D possibly corresponds to TRBD2 (6 bases). Trimming pared 0 bases from V and 2 bases from J, leaving 13 bases between. This CDR3 has 16 residues. The germline gives CDR1 LGHNT, CDR2 FRNRAP. The CDR3 region has the DNA TGTGCTAGTGGTTTGGTAGGTGCCGGGGGTCAAGAGACCCAGTACTTC. It yields the protein CASGLVGAGGQETQYF.

The J gene is TRBJ2-3, the V gene TRBV7-6; 13 bases are a match to TRBD2. Germline V gives CDR1 SGHVS, CDR2 FNYEAQ. Unmatched junction bases numbered 5, after V lost 9 bases and J lost 2 bases. The CDR3 length is 15 residues. CDR3 nucleotides: TGTGCCAGTAGGACTAGCGGGAGTTTCACAGATACGCAGTATTTT. This codes for CASRTSGSFTDTQYF.

In its sample, this clone was seen a few times. The chain couples TRBV6-5 to TRBJ1-1, with a weak D call TRBD1 (6 bases). Trimming pared 6 bases from V and 3 bases from J, leaving 17 bases between. The germline gives CDR1 MNHEY, CDR2 SVGAGI. The CDR3 is 15 amino acids. The CDR3 sequence is CASSPEGGPHTEAFF. The DNA for the CDR3 is TGTGCCAGCAGCCCAGAGGGGGGGCCCCACACTGAAGCTTTCTTT.

This chain uses TRBV4-2 with TRBJ2-1; 7 nucleotides align to TRBD2. Per germline, CDR1 LGHNA and CDR2 YNFKEQ. This CDR3 is built from 16 residues. Unmatched junction bases numbered 8, after V lost 1 base and J lost 5 bases. CDR3 nucleotide sequence: TGTGCCAGCAGCCAAGGCCTCTCTAGCGGCAACAATGAGCAGTTCTTC. Translating gives CASSQGLSSGNNEQFF.

The rearrangement links TRBV6-4 to TRBJ2-1; 14 nucleotides agree with TRBD2. V gave up 3 bases and J gave up 8 bases; unmatched junction bases: 9. The CDR3 covers 17 residues. Per germline, CDR1 MRHNA and CDR2 SNTAGT. The CDR3 region is CASSDLMTSGRGDEQFF. CDR3 nucleotides: TGTGCCAGCAGTGATCTTATGACTAGCGGGAGGGGCGATGAGCAGTTCTTC.

This chain uses TRBV6-4 with TRBJ1-6; 8 bases match TRBD1. The CDR3 contains 14 residues. V trimming: 6 bases; J trimming: 7 bases; junction bases outside the gene matches: 5. The germline V gene encodes CDR1 MRHNA and CDR2 SNTAGT. CDR3 in DNA: TGTGCCAGCAGCCCACAGGGGGTGAATTCACCCCTCCACTTT. This translates into CASSPQGVNSPLHF.

This chain connects TRBV7-8 to TRBJ2-1; D gene unclear. Germline CDR1 reads SGHVS; CDR2 reads FQNEAQ. Trimming took 8 bases from V and 8 from J, leaving 10 bases between them. The CDR3 has 11 residues. The CDR3 loop is CASSSTHEQFF. The CDR3 nucleotides read TGTGCCAGCTCTAGTACCCATGAGCAGTTCTTC.

J is TRBJ2-7 and V is TRBV18, with 8 positions matching TRBD1. V trimming: 6 bases; J trimming: 5 bases; junction bases outside the gene matches: 6. The CDR3 is made up of 13 amino acids. CDR1 KGHSH and CDR2 LQKENI come from the germline V gene. CDR3 sequence (DNA): TGTGCCAGCTCCCGTATGGACAGGGACGAGCAGTACTTC. Translation gives CASSRMDRDEQYF.

V usage is TRBV28 and J usage is TRBJ2-7; D is perhaps TRBD1 (6 bases). Germline V gives CDR1 MDHEN, CDR2 SYDVKM. The CDR3 contains 14 residues. V lost 6 bases, J lost 3 bases, and 15 bases lay in between. DNA for the CDR3: TGTGCCAGCAGCCGAACAGGGCAGGGCTACGAGCAGTACTTC. This encodes CASSRTGQGYEQYF. The full variable domain, rest sourced from reference TRBV28 and TRBJ2-7, is DVKVTQSSRYLVKRTGEKVFLECVQDMDHENMFWYRQDPGLGLRLIYFSYDVKMKEKGDIPEGYSVSREKKERFSLILESASTNQTSMYLCASSRTGQGYEQYFGPGTRLTVT.

The chain joins TRBV7-2 to TRBJ1-2; 7 nucleotides agree with TRBD1. In germline, CDR1 is SGHTA, CDR2 FQGNSA. V shed 1 base and J 4 bases; nucleotides not matched to a gene: 6. The CDR3 covers 15 residues. As DNA, the CDR3 is TGTGCCAGCAGCTTAGGGGGGACAGAAATCTATGGCTACACCTTC. Protein sequence: CASSLGGTEIYGYTF.

The chain employs TRBV9 and TRBJ1-5; TRBD1 is a possible D gene (5 bases). Germline V lookup: CDR1 SGDLS, CDR2 YYNGEE. This CDR3 spans 14 amino acids. The V end lost 2 bases, the J end lost 6 bases, and 12 bases lay between the germline ends. The CDR3 region is CASSVGTGGQPQHF. The CDR3, as DNA: TGTGCCAGCAGCGTGGGGACTGGGGGTCAGCCCCAGCATTTT. The full variable domain, in which reference TRBV9 and TRBJ1-5 provide the parts outside the CDR3, is DSGVTQTPKHLITATGQRVTLRCSPRSGDLSVYWYQQSLDQGLQFLIQYYNGEERAKGNILERFSAQQFPDLHSELNLSSLELGDSALYFCASSVGTGGQPQHFGDGTRLSIL.

The chain uses TRBV5-8 and TRBJ1-2; D not resolved. V gave up 7 bases and J gave up 4 bases, with 14 bases separating them. Germline-derived CDR1 and CDR2 are SGHTS and YDEGEE. The CDR3 is made up of 13 amino acids. In nucleotides, the CDR3 is TGTGCCAGCGGCACTGGGCGGGGCTATGGCTACACCTTC. The encoded protein is CASGTGRGYGYTF.

V usage is TRBV5-1 and J usage is TRBJ1-1; D not certain. This CDR3 spans 15 amino acids. The germline V and J ends were trimmed by 0 bases and 9 bases, with 18 bases remaining between them. The germline V gene has CDR1 SGHRS and CDR2 YFSETQ. The CDR3 DNA reads TGCGCCAGCAGCTTGGAATCTCTTCGCCCACTCCAAGCTTTCTTT. Amino acids: CASSLESLRPLQAFF.

The chain carries TRBV28 and TRBJ2-6, with TRBD1 as a possible D gene (6 bases). This CDR3 has 15 amino acids. V lost 10 bases to trimming and J lost 2 bases, with 15 bases between them. Germline CDR1 MDHEN, CDR2 SYDVKM. For the CDR3, the DNA is TGTGCCACCCACCCGCACAGGGCTGGGGCCAACGTCCTGACTTTC. Amino acid sequence: CATHPHRAGANVLTF.

The rearrangement uses TRBV11-2 and TRBJ1-2; 11 bases map to TRBD1. CDR3 length: 15 amino acids. V was pared by 4 bases and J by 2 bases, with 3 bases of the junction left unmatched. Germline lookup yields CDR1 SGHAT and CDR2 FQNNGV. The CDR3 nucleotides are TGTGCCAGCAGCTCCTGGGACAGGGGGAACTATGGCTACACCTTC. This translates into CASSSWDRGNYGYTF.

The chain has TRBV15 and TRBJ2-1; 7 bases map to TRBD2. After removal of 8 bases from V and 2 bases from J, the junction contained 6 bases not matched to a gene. Germline V lookup: CDR1 LNHNV, CDR2 YYDKDF (reference sequence). The CDR3 loop spans 14 amino acids. The CDR3 DNA follows: TGTGCCACCCGGCCCGGGACTACCTACAATGAGCAGTTCTTC. It encodes CATRPGTTYNEQFF. Variable domain in full (rest from reference TRBV15 and TRBJ2-1): DAMVIQNPRYQVTQFGKPVTLSCSQTLNHNVMYWYQQKSSQAPKLLFHYYDKDFNNEADTPDNFQSRRPNTSFCFLDIRSPGLGDTAMYLCATRPGTTYNEQFFGPGTRLTVL.

This chain joins TRBV6-5 and TRBJ2-3; D gene unclear. The CDR3 extends over 13 amino acids. Between the trimmed V and J ends, which lost 5 bases and 6 bases, there was a span of 12 bases. CDR1 is MNHEY, CDR2 SVGAGI, per germline. The CDR3: CASSPRSSDTQYF. The CDR3 bases are TGTGCCAGCAGTCCCCGGTCGTCGGATACGCAGTATTTT.

Only one count was recorded for this clone. A junction end diverges from the germline sequence, so it may reflect a read error. The V gene is TRBV14, the J gene TRBJ2-7, with TRBD2 matching over 8 bases. The length of the CDR3 is 17 residues. Per germline, CDR1 SGHDN and CDR2 FVKESK. The CDR3 DNA is TGTGCCAGCAGCAGCCTGATGACTAGCGCGGGATCCTTCGAGCAGTACTTC. Translating it yields CASSSLMTSAGSFEQYF.